This T cell receptor beta chain was obtained from a study of OX40 agonist ivuxolimab in advanced cancers. Overall study: Partial response was recorded in three patients: one hepatocellular carcinoma and two cutaneous melanoma cases.

Study-wide results and limits: At doses 0.1 to 3.0 mg/kg, CD4+ and CD8+ clones expanded.

TCRdb keeps only in-frame clones here, not all; method: immunoSEQ multiplex PCR. The table shows over 35,000 clones, with 80% to 90% occurring only once. A word on this clone: Antigen unknown.

Trimming removed 4 bases from V and 6 bases from J; junction bases left unmatched: 12. The CDR3 is made up of 16 amino acids. The germline V gene encodes CDR1 LNHDA and CDR2 SQIVND (reference sequence). The sequence was collected from an adult with an advanced solid tumor such as melanoma, head and neck, liver or kidney cancer. This specimen was CD4+ or CD8+ T cells sorted from blood, taken in a trial of the OX40 agonist ivuxolimab. The chain employs TRBV19 and TRBJ1-5; 7 bases agree with TRBD1. The CDR3 DNA follows: TGTGCCAGTAGTAGGCCGACAGGGACCACGGGTCAGCCCCAGCATTTT. Amino acid sequence: CASSRPTGTTGQPQHF.